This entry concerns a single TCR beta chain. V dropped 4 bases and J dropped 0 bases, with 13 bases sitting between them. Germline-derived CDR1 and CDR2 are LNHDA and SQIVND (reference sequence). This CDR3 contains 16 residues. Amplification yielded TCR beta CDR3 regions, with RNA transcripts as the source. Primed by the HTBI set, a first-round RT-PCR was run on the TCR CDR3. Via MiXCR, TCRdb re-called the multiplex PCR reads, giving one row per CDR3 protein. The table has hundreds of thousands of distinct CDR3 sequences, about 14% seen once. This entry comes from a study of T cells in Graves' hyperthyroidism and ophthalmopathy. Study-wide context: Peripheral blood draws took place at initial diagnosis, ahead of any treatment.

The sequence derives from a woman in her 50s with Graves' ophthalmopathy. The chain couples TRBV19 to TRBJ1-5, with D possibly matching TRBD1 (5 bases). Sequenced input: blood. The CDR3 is CASSSRGVYSNQPQHF. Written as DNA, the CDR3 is TGTGCCAGTAGTAGTAGGGGTGTGTATAGCAATCAGCCCCAGCATTTT.